The clone carrying this T cell receptor beta chain has a single count. The target antigen is unknown. The source of the sample is a study of beta chain features in type 1 diabetes. TCRB transcripts that were expressed got sequenced, as all of the isolated RNA had been reverse transcribed. Libraries were prepared by immunoSEQ multiplex PCR; TCRdb keeps only in-frame clonotypes and omits some of them. The sample contains fewer than 350,000 clones, approximately 16% of which appear only once. J lost 3 bases, V lost 0 bases, and 10 bases had no gene match. Germline values: CDR1 MGHRA, CDR2 YSYEKL. The CDR3 runs 19 residues. Study-wide results and caveats: Shorter TCRB CDR3s, moderately but significantly so, were found in Type 1 diabetes patients in all four CD4+ subsets.

The gene calls are TRBV4-1 and TRBJ2-3; TRBD2 agrees at 12 bases. The source is a man in his late teens or twenties with type 1 diabetes. Sequenced input: naive CD4+ T cells from blood. CDR3 loop: CASSQDRLAGGPRTDTQYF. Here the CDR3 DNA reads TGCGCCAGCAGCCAAGACCGGCTAGCGGGAGGGCCGAGGACAGATACGCAGTATTTT.